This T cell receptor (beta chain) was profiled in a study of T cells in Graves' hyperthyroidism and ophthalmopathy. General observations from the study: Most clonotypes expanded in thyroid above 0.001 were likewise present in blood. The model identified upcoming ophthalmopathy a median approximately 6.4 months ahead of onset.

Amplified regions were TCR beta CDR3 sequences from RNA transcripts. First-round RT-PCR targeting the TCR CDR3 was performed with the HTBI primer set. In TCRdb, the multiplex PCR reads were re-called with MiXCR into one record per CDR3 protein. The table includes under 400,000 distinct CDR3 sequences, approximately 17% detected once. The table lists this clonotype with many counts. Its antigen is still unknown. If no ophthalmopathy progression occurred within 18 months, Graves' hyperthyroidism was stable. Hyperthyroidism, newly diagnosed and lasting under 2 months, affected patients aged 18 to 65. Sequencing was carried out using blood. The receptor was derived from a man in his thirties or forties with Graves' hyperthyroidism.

The CDR3 region is CASRGPSTEAFF. The CDR3 DNA is TGTGCCAGCAGGGGCCCGAGCACTGAAGCTTTCTTT. The chain links TRBV7-9 to TRBJ1-1; D unresolved. Between the trimmed V and J ends, which lost 6 bases and 4 bases, there was a span of 9 bases. CDR1 SEHNR and CDR2 FQNEAQ come from the germline V gene (reference sequence). This CDR3 has 12 amino acids.